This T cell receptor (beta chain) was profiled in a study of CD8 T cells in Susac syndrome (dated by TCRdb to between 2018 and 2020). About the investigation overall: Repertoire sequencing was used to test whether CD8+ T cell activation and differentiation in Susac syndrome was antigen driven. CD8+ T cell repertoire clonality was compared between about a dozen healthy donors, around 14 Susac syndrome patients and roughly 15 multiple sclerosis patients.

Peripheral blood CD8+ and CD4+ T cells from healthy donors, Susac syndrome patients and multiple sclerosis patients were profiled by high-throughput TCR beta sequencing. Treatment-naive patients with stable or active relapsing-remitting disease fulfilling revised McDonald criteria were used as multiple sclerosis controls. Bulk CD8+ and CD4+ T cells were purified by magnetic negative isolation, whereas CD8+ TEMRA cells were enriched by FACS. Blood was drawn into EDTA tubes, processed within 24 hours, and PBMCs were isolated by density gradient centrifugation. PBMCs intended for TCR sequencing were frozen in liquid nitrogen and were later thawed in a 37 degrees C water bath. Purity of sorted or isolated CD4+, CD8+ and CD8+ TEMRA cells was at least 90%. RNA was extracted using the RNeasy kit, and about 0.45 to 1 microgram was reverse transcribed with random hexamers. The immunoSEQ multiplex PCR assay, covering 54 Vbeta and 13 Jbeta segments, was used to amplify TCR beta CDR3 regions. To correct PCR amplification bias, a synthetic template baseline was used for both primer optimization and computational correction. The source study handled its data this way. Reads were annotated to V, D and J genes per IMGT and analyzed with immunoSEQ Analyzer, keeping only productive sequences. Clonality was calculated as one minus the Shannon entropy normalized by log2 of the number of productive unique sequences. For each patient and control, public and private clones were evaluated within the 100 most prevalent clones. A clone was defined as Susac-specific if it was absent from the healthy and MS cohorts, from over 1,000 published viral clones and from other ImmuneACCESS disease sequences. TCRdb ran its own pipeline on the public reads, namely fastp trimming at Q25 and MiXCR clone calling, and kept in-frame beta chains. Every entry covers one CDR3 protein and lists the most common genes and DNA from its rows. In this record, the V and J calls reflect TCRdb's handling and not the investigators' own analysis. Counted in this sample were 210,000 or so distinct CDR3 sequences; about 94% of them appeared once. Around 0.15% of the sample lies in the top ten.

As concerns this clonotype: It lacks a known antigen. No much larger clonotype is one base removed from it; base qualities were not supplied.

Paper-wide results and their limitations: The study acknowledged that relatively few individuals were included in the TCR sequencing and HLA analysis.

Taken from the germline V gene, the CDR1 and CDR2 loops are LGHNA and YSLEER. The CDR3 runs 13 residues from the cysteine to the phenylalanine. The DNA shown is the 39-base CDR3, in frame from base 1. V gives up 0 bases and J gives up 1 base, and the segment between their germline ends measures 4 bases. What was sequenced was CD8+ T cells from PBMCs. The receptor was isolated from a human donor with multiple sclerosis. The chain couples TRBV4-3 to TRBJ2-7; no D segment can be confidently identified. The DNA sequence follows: TGCGCCAGCAGCCAAGATTGGTCCTACGAGCAGTACTTC. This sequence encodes CASSQDWSYEQYF.